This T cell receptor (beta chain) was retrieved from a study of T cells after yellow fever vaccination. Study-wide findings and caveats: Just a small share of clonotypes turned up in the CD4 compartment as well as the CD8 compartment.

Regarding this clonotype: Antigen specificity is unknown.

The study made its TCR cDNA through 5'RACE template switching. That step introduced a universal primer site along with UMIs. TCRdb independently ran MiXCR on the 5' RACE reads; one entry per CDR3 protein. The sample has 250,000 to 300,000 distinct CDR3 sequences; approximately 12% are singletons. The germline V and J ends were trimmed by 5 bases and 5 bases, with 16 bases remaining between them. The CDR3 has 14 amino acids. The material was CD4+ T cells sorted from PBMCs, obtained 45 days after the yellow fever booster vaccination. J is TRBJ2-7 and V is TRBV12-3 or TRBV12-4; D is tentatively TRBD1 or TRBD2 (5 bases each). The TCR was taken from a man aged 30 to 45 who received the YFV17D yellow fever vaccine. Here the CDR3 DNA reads TGTGCCAGCAGTCCGGGACCACCCGGGGACGAGCAGTACTTC. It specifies CASSPGPPGDEQYF.